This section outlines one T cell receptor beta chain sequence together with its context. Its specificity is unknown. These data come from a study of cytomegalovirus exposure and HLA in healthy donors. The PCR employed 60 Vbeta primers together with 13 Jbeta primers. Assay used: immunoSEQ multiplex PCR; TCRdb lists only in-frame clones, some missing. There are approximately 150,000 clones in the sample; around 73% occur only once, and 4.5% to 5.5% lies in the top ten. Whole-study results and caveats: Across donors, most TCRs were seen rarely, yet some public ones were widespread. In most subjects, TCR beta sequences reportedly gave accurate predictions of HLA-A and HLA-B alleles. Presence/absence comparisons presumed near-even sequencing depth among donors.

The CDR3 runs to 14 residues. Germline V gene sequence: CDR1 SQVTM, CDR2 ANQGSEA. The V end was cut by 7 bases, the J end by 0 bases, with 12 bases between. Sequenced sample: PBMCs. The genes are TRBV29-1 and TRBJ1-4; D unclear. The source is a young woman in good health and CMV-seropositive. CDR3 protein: CSAMTFPTNEKLFF. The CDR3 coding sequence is TGCAGCGCGATGACATTCCCAACTAATGAAAAACTGTTTTTT.